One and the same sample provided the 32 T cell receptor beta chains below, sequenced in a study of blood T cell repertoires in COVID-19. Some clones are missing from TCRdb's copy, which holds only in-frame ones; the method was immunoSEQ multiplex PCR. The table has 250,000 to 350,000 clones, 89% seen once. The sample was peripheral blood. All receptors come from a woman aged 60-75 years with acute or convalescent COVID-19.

For the CDR3, the DNA is TGTGCCAGCAGCAAGGGACAGATTAGCAATCAGCCCCAGCATTTT. This sequence encodes CASSKGQISNQPQHF. The chain combines TRBV5-8 with TRBJ1-5; TRBD1 matches at 7 bases. Trimming cost V 4 bases and J 0 bases; bases outside gene matches: 4. Germline values: CDR1 SGHTS, CDR2 YDEGEE. This CDR3 has 15 residues.

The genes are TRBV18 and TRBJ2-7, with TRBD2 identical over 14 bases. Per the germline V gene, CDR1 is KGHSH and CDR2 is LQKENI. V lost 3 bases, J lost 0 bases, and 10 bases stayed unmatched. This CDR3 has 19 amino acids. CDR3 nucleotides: TGTGCCAGCTCACCGCGACTAGCGGGAGGGTTAGAGGGCTCCTACGAGCAGTACTTC. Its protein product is CASSPRLAGGLEGSYEQYF.

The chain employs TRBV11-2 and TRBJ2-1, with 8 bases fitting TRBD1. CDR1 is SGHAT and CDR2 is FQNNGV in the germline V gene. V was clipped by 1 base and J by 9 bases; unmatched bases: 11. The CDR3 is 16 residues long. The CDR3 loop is CASSLVGGRGLAEQFF. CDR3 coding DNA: TGTGCCAGCAGCTTAGTCGGGGGCAGGGGGCTCGCTGAGCAGTTCTTC.

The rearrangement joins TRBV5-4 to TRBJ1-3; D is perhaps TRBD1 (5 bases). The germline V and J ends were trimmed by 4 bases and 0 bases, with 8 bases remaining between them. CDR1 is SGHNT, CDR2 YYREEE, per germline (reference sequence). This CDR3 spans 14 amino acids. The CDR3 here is CASSPGGSGNTIYF. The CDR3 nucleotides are TGTGCCAGCAGCCCGGGGGGCTCTGGAAACACCATATATTTT. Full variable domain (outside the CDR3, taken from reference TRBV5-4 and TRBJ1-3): ETGVTQSPTHLIKTRGQQVTLRCSSQSGHNTVSWYQQALGQGPQFIFQYYREEENGRGNFPPRFSGLQFPNYSSELNVNALELDDSALYLCASSPGGSGNTIYFGEGSWLTVV.

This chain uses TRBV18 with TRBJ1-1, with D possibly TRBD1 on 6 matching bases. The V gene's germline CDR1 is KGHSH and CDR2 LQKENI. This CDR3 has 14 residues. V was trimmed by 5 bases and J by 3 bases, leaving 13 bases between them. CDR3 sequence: CASSGGGQYTEAFF. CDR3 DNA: TGTGCCAGCTCAGGGGGCGGTCAGTACACTGAAGCTTTCTTT.

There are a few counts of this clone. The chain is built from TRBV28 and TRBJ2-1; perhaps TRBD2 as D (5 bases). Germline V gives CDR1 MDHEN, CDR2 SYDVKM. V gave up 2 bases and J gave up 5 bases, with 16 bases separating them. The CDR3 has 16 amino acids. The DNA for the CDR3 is TGTGCCAGCAGTTTAAGGTCGGGAAGGCCCCACAATGAGCAGTTCTTC. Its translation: CASSLRSGRPHNEQFF.

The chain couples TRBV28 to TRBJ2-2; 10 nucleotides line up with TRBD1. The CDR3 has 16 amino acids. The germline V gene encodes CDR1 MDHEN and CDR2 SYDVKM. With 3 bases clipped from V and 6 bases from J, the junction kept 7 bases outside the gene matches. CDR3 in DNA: TGTGCCAGCAGTTTGTCCGGGACAGGGGATTCCGGGGAGCTGTTTTTT. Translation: CASSLSGTGDSGELFF.

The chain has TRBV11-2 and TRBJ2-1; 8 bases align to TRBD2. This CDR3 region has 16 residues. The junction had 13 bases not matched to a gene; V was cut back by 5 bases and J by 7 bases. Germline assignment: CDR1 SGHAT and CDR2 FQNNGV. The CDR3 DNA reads TGTGCCAGCAGCGAACTCGGGGGGGGTTTATTGAATGAGCAGTTCTTC. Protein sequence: CASSELGGGLLNEQFF.

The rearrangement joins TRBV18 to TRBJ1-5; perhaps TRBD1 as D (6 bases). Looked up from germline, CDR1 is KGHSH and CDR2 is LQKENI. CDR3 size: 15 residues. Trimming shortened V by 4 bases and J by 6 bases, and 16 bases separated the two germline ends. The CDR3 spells CASSLTRDITQPQHF. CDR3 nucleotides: TGTGCCAGCTCACTTACACGGGACATTACTCAGCCCCAGCATTTT.

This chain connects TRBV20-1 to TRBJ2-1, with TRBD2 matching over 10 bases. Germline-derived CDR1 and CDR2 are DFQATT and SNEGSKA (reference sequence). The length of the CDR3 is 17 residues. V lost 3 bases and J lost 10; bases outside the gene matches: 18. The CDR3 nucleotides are TGCAGTGCTAGTCTGGTAGCGGGAGGTTCCAAAGCATGGGAGCAGTTCTTC. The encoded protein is CSASLVAGGSKAWEQFF.

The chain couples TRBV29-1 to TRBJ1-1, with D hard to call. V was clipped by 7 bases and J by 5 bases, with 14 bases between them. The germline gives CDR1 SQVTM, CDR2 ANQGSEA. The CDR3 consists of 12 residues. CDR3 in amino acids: CSAGRRETEAFF. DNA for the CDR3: TGCAGCGCCGGGCGTCGGGAGACTGAAGCTTTCTTT.

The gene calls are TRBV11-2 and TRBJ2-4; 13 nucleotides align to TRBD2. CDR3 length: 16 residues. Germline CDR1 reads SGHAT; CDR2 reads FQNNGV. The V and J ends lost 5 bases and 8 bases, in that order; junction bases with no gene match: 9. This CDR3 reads CASSPGLAGVWDIQYF. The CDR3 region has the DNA TGTGCCAGCAGCCCAGGACTAGCGGGGGTGTGGGACATTCAGTACTTC.

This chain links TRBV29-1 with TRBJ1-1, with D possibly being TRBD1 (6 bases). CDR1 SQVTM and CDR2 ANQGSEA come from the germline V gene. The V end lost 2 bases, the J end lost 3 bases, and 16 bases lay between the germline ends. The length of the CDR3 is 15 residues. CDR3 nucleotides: TGCAGCGTTGAACGGGACAACGCGTTTTACACTGAAGCTTTCTTT. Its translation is CSVERDNAFYTEAFF.

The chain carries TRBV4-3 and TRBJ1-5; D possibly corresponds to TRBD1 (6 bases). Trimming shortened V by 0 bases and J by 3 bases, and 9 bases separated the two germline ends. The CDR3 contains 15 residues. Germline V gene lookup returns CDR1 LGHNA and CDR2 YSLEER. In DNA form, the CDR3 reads TGCGCCAGCAGCCAAGACAGGGGCCCCAATCAGCCCCAGCATTTT. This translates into CASSQDRGPNQPQHF.

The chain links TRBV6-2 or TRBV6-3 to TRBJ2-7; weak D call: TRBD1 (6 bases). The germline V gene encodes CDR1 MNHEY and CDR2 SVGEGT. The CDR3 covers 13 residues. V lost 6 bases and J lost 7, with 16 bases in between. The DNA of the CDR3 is TGTGCCAGCAGCCCGCTACCGACAGGAGAGCAGTACTTC. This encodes CASSPLPTGEQYF.

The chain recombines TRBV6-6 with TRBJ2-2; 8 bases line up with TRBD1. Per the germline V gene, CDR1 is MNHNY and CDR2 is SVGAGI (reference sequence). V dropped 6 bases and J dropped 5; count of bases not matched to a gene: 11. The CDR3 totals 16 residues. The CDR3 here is CASRTFGQGKTGELFF. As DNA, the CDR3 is TGTGCCAGCAGAACTTTCGGACAGGGCAAGACCGGGGAGCTGTTTTTT.

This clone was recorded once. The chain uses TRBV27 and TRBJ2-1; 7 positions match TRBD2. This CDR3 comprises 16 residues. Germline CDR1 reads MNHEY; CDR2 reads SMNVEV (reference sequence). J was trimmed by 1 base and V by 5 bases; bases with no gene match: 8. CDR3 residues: CASSPLAVVSYNEQFF. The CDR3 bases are TGTGCCAGCAGTCCCCTAGCGGTAGTATCCTACAATGAGCAGTTCTTC.

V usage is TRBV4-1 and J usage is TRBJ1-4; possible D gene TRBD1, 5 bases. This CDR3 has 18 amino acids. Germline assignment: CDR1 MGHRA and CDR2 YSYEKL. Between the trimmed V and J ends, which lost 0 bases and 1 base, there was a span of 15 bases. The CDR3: CASSQDGARLGTNEKLFF. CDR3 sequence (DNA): TGCGCCAGCAGCCAAGATGGGGCCAGGCTGGGAACTAATGAAAAACTGTTTTTT.

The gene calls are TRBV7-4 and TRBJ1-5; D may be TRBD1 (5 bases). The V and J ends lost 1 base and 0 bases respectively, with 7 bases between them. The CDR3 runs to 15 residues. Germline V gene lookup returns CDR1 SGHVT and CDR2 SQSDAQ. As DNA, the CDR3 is TGTGCCAGCAGCTTAGGGGGGGTTAGCAATCAGCCCCAGCATTTT. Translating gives CASSLGGVSNQPQHF.

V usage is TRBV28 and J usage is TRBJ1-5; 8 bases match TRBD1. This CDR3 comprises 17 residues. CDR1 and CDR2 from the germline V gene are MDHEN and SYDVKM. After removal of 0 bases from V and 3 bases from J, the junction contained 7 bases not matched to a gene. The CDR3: CASSLWAGQGHNQPQHF. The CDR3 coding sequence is TGTGCCAGCAGTTTATGGGCAGGACAGGGCCACAATCAGCCCCAGCATTTT.

The CDR3 here is CATSRDVRASTTSGANVLTF. CDR3 bases: TGTGCCACCAGCAGAGATGTGAGAGCTTCCACCACCTCTGGGGCCAACGTCCTGACTTTC. V and J are TRBV15 and TRBJ2-6; no clear D. Looked up from germline, CDR1 is LNHNV and CDR2 is YYDKDF (reference sequence). Deletions cut 0 bases from V and 0 bases from J, with 18 bases between. There are 20 residues in the CDR3.

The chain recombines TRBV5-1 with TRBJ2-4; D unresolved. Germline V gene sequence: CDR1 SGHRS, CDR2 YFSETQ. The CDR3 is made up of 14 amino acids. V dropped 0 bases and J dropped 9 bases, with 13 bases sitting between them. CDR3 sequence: CASSLGLLPSIQYF. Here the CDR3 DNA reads TGCGCCAGCAGCTTGGGCCTCCTACCCTCCATTCAGTACTTC.

This CDR3 reads CASSSGGSYEQYF. The DNA of the CDR3 is TGTGCCAGCAGCTCCGGGGGATCCTACGAGCAGTACTTC. The chain has TRBV11-1 and TRBJ2-7, with a weak D call TRBD2 (6 bases). Per the germline V gene, CDR1 is SGHAT and CDR2 is FQDESV (reference sequence). V lost 4 bases and J lost 1, with 8 bases in between. The CDR3 sequence is 13 residues long.

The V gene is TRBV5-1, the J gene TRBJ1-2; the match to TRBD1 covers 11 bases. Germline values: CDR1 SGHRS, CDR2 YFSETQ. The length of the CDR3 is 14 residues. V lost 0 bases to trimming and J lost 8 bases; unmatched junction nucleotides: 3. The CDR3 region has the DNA TGCGCCAGCAGCTTGGGGACAGGGGGCCAGGGCTACACCTTC. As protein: CASSLGTGGQGYTF.

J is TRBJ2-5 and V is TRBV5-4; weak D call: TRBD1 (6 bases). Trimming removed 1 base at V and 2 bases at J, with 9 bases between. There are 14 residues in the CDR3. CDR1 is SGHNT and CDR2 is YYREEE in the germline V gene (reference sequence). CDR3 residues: CASSLKQGQETQYF. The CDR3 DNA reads TGTGCCAGCAGCTTGAAACAGGGACAAGAGACCCAGTACTTC.

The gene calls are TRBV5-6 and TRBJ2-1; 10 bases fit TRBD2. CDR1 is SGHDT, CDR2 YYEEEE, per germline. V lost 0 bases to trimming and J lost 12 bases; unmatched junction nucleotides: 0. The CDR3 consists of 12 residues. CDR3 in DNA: TGTGCCAGCAGCTTGGGACTAGCGGGGCAGTTCTTC. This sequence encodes CASSLGLAGQFF.

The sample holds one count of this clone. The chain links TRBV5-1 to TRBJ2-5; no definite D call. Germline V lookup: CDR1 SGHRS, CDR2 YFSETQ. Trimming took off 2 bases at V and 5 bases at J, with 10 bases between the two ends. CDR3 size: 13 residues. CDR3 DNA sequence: TGCGCCAGCAGCTTTGAGCTGGTGGAGACCCAGTACTTC. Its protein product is CASSFELVETQYF.

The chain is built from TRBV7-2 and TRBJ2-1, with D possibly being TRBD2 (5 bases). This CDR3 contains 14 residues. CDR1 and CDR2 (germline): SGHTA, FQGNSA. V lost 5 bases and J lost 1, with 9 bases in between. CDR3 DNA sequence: TGTGCCAGCAGCGACCGGACTTCCTACAATGAGCAGTTCTTC. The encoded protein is CASSDRTSYNEQFF.

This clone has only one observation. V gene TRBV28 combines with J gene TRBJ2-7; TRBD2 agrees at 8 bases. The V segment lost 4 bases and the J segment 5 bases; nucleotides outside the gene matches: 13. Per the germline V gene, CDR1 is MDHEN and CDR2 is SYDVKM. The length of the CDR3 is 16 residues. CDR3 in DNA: TGTGCCAGCAGTTCCGGCGGTAGCGGGATGCAGAACGAGCAGTACTTC. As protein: CASSSGGSGMQNEQYF.

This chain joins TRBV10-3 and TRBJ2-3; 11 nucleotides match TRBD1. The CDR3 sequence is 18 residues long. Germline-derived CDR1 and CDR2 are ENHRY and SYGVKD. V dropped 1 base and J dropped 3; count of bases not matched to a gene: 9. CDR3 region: CAISEWKVGTGGTDTQYF. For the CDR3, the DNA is TGTGCCATCAGTGAGTGGAAAGTTGGGACAGGGGGAACAGATACGCAGTATTTT.

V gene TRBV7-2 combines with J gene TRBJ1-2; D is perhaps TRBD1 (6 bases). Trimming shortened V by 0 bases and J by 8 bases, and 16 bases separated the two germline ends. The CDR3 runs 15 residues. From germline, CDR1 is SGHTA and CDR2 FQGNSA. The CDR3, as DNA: TGTGCCAGCAGCTTAGCGCAAGAGGGGGTTGGGGGCTACACCTTC. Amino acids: CASSLAQEGVGGYTF.

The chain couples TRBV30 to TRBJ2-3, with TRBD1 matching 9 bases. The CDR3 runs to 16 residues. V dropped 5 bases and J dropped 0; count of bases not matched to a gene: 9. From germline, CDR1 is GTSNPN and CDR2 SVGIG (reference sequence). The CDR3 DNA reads TGTGCCTGGGGGGGACAGGGTCAGACTAGCACAGATACGCAGTATTTT. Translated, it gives CAWGGQGQTSTDTQYF.